These 11 T cell receptor beta chains came from one sample sequenced in a study of Ad26.COV2.S vaccination and SARS-CoV-2 variants. Sequencing was performed with immunoSEQ multiplex PCR; in TCRdb, only in-frame clones are kept and a portion is missing. The table includes approximately 280,000 clones, around 87% detected once. Treatment denoted: some 19 received Ad26.COV2.S at low or high dose, single or two shots; a few received placebo; per-sample allocation not given. Repertoires come from day 63 after the first vaccine or placebo injection. Here the sequenced sample was peripheral blood, taken in a trial of Ad26.COV2.S vaccine versus placebo. Receptor source: a person aged 18-60 years who received the Ad26.COV2.S COVID-19 vaccine or a placebo.

V and J are TRBV6-5 and TRBJ2-7; D might be TRBD1 (6 bases). V lost 6 bases, J lost 7 bases, and 13 bases lay in between. Germline V gives CDR1 MNHEY, CDR2 SVGAGI. CDR3 length equals 12 residues. CDR3 bases: TGTGCCAGCAGGTCGGCAGGGGATGAGCAGTACTTC. Its translation is CASRSAGDEQYF.

The V call is TRBV29-1, the J call TRBJ2-1; TRBD2 aligns across 10 bases. CDR1 and CDR2 (germline): SQVTM, ANQGSEA. V dropped 0 bases and J dropped 6; count of bases not matched to a gene: 8. This CDR3 has 16 amino acids. CDR3 coding DNA: TGCAGCGTTGAAGATAAAAAGCGGGGGGGCCTCAATGAGCAGTTCTTC. This encodes CSVEDKKRGGLNEQFF.

The rearrangement joins TRBV18 to TRBJ2-2, with a weak D call TRBD2 (6 bases). The V gene's germline CDR1 is KGHSH and CDR2 LQKENI. This CDR3 region has 17 residues. Trimming pared 0 bases from V and 1 base from J, leaving 12 bases between. In nucleotides, the CDR3 is TGTGCCAGCTCACCACCCGCGCTAGCGCGGAACACCGGGGAGCTGTTTTTT. Protein product: CASSPPALARNTGELFF. Full variable domain (outside the CDR3, taken from reference TRBV18 and TRBJ2-2): NAGVMQNPRHLVRRRGQEARLRCSPMKGHSHVYWYRQLPEEGLKFMVYLQKENIIDESGMPKERFSAEFPKEGPSILRIQQVVRGDSAAYFCASSPPALARNTGELFFGEGSRLTVL.

The chain links TRBV2 to TRBJ1-1; D is undetermined. This CDR3 spans 16 amino acids. The V end lost 5 bases, the J end lost 0 bases, and 16 bases lay between the germline ends. Looked up from germline, CDR1 is SNHLY and CDR2 is FYNNEI. This CDR3 reads CASSIFRPTLNTEAFF. CDR3 DNA: TGTGCCAGCAGTATTTTCCGCCCGACTCTGAACACTGAAGCTTTCTTT.

This sequence joins TRBV21-1 and TRBJ1-2; the table calls TRBD1, which could not be checked here. TRBV21-1 is described as a pseudogene. This CDR3 has 13 amino acids. The CDR3 region is CASRENRNYGYTF. As DNA, the CDR3 is TGTGCCAGCAGAGAAAACAGGAACTATGGCTACACCTTC.

On this clone: At one boundary the junction diverges from the germline segment, which might be a read error. The CDR3 bases are TGTGCCAGCCGCTTGGGGGCAGGGGGAGTGGGCGGCTACACCTTC. Translating it yields CASRLGAGGVGGYTF. The V gene is TRBV7-9, the J gene TRBJ1-2, with TRBD1 matching over 7 bases. The CDR3 sequence is 15 residues long. The germline CDR1 and CDR2 sequences are SEHNR and FQNEAQ (reference sequence).

This chain links TRBV5-1 with TRBJ2-3; D gene unclear. CDR3 length equals 15 residues. Per germline, CDR1 SGHRS and CDR2 YFSETQ. V shed 0 bases and J shed 6 bases, with 14 bases lying between them. The CDR3 spells CASSLGHSSGDTQYF. The CDR3 DNA sequence: TGCGCCAGCAGCTTGGGGCACTCCTCCGGGGATACGCAGTATTTT.

Regarding this clone: Other nucleotide sequences from this sample produce the same CDR3. This chain connects TRBV9 to TRBJ2-3; D is uncertain. The ends were cut back, 0 bases at V and 0 bases at J, with 11 bases in the middle. Germline loops: CDR1 SGDLS, CDR2 YYNGEE. The CDR3 length is 16 residues. The CDR3 loop is CASSVGGGFSTDTQYF. In DNA, the CDR3 is TGTGCCAGCAGCGTAGGTGGCGGATTCAGCACAGATACGCAGTATTTT.

The genes are TRBV7-7 and TRBJ1-5; D uncertain. Trimming left V 1 base short and J 0 bases short, with 10 bases between. CDR1 and CDR2 from the germline V gene are SSHAT and FNYEAQ (reference sequence). CDR3 length: 16 residues. The CDR3 DNA is TGTGCCAGCAGCTTAGATACACCCTATAGCAATCAGCCCCAGCATTTT. This codes for CASSLDTPYSNQPQHF.

The chain is built from TRBV10-2 and TRBJ1-3, with D unclear. Germline lookup yields CDR1 WSHSY and CDR2 SAAADI. V was shortened by 1 base and J by 6 bases, with 10 bases between the two germline ends. This CDR3 comprises 14 residues. CDR3 nucleotides: TGCGCCAGCAGTGAGTGGGCCTTGGAAAACACCATATATTTT. Its protein is CASSEWALENTIYF.

This clone has just one count. The rearrangement joins TRBV29-1 to TRBJ1-3, with D possibly TRBD1 on 5 matching bases. The ends were cut back, 6 bases at V and 1 base at J, with 13 bases in the middle. The CDR3 contains 14 residues. Per the germline V gene, CDR1 is SQVTM and CDR2 is ANQGSEA. Here the CDR3 DNA reads TGCAGCGTGGACGACAGACTGTCTGGAAACACCATATATTTT. It specifies CSVDDRLSGNTIYF.